These 27 T cell receptor beta chains were sequenced from one sample in a study of T cell responses to AZD1222 COVID-19 vaccine. Produced via immunoSEQ multiplex PCR; TCRdb's table is partial and in-frame only. Of some 150,000 clones listed, approximately 78% are singletons. Sequencing used peripheral blood, obtained on day 0 of MenACWY control vaccination. The source of these receptors is an adult in good health.

This clone is a singleton in its sample. The CDR3 loop is CASSVGGPYNEQFF. Here the CDR3 DNA reads TGTGCCAGCAGCGTGGGAGGCCCTTACAATGAGCAGTTCTTC. The genes are TRBV9 and TRBJ2-1; maybe TRBD2 (6 bases). From germline, CDR1 is SGDLS and CDR2 YYNGEE. The CDR3 is made up of 14 amino acids. With 2 bases removed from V and 4 bases from J, the gap between germline ends came to 10 bases.

The genes are TRBV5-1 and TRBJ2-3; 9 nucleotides agree with TRBD1. V lost 4 bases, J lost 2 bases, and 5 bases stayed unmatched. This CDR3 has 15 residues. Germline loops: CDR1 SGHRS, CDR2 YFSETQ. The CDR3 nucleotides are TGCGCCAGCAGCGAGGGACAGGGCCTCACAGATACGCAGTATTTT. Its translation is CASSEGQGLTDTQYF.

The chain couples TRBV28 to TRBJ1-2, with D perhaps TRBD1 (5 bases). V lost 10 bases and J 6 bases, leaving 18 bases between the germline ends. The CDR3 runs 13 residues. From germline, CDR1 is MDHEN and CDR2 SYDVKM. CDR3 sequence (DNA): TGTGCCACCATGCGGGTAGGGGTGGATGGCTACACCTTC. It is translated as CATMRVGVDGYTF.

V usage is TRBV9 and J usage is TRBJ2-1; TRBD1 agrees at 7 bases. The trim removed 3 bases at V and 8 bases at J, leaving 5 bases unmatched. The CDR3 runs 13 residues. Germline CDR1 and CDR2: SGDLS and YYNGEE. The CDR3 reads CASSAPRGHEQFF. The CDR3 region has the DNA TGTGCCAGCAGCGCCCCTAGGGGGCATGAGCAGTTCTTC. The variable domain in full, with the rest retrieved from reference TRBV9 and TRBJ2-1, is DSGVTQTPKHLITATGQRVTLRCSPRSGDLSVYWYQQSLDQGLQFLIQYYNGEERAKGNILERFSAQQFPDLHSELNLSSLELGDSALYFCASSAPRGHEQFFGPGTRLTVL.

The chain links TRBV11-2 to TRBJ2-7, with TRBD1 matching over 7 bases. Trimming took 4 bases from V and 5 from J; bases not matched to a gene: 2. CDR1 SGHAT and CDR2 FQNNGV come from the germline V gene. This CDR3 has 12 amino acids. As DNA, the CDR3 is TGTGCCAGCAGCTGGGGACAGCACGAGCAGTACGTC. Amino acids: CASSWGQHEQYV.

This rearrangement joins TRBV19 to TRBJ1-5; D unclear. Germline lookup yields CDR1 LNHDA and CDR2 SQIVND (reference sequence). The CDR3 contains 13 residues. Deletions cut 6 bases from V and 3 bases from J, with 9 bases between. The CDR3 reads CASSGPVNQPQHF. CDR3 nucleotides: TGTGCCAGTAGCGGCCCCGTCAATCAGCCCCAGCATTTT.

The chain recombines TRBV6-5 with TRBJ1-1; maybe TRBD1 (5 bases). CDR1 is MNHEY, CDR2 SVGAGI, per germline. The CDR3 runs 16 residues. V was pared by 1 base and J by 5 bases, with 17 bases between. The CDR3 DNA is TGTGCCAGCAGTTACTTTAGGGGAAAGGGTTCTACTGAAGCTTTCTTT. This encodes CASSYFRGKGSTEAFF.

The chain carries TRBV20-1 and TRBJ2-2; no reliable D call. CDR1 and CDR2 (germline): DFQATT, SNEGSKA (reference sequence). This CDR3 contains 15 residues. The germline V and J ends were trimmed by 3 bases and 1 base, with 12 bases remaining between them. The chain's CDR3 is CSASLQSMNTGELFF. Here the CDR3 DNA reads TGCAGTGCTAGTTTACAGTCAATGAACACCGGGGAGCTGTTTTTT.

This clone has only a few counts. The CDR3 nucleotides are TGTGCCAGCAGTCTCACCGGGACAGTTGAACCCTATGGCTACACCTTC. This translates into CASSLTGTVEPYGYTF. This chain connects TRBV4-2 to TRBJ1-2; 7 positions agree with TRBD1. This CDR3 has 16 residues. After removal of 6 bases from V and 4 bases from J, the junction contained 14 bases not matched to a gene. CDR1 is LGHNA and CDR2 is YNFKEQ in the germline V gene.

This chain joins TRBV5-6 and TRBJ2-3; D remains unclear. The CDR3 extends over 13 amino acids. Trimming left V 3 bases short and J 1 base short, with 6 bases between. Germline CDR1 is SGHDT and CDR2 is YYEEEE. This CDR3 is CASSYERTDTQYF. The CDR3 nucleotides are TGTGCCAGCAGCTATGAGCGCACAGATACGCAGTATTTT.

The chain joins TRBV6-5 to TRBJ1-3, with a weak D call TRBD1 (5 bases). The CDR3 is 15 amino acids. From germline, CDR1 is MNHEY and CDR2 SVGAGI. The V and J ends lost 6 bases and 2 bases respectively, with 14 bases between them. CDR3 sequence (DNA): TGTGCCAGCAGGGCGAGGGGTTTAGCTGGAAACACCATATATTTT. Translation gives CASRARGLAGNTIYF.

The rearrangement joins TRBV3-1 (or the pseudogene TRBV3-2) to TRBJ1-1, with 9 bases fitting TRBD1. This CDR3 region has 15 residues. Germline CDR1 is LGHDT and CDR2 is YNNKEL (reference sequence). J lost 3 bases, V lost 0 bases, and 2 bases had no gene match. CDR3 region: CASSQEGQGYTEAFF. As DNA, the CDR3 is TGTGCCAGCAGCCAAGAAGGACAGGGGTACACTGAAGCTTTCTTT.

This chain uses TRBV7-2 with TRBJ2-7; D is uncertain. V shed 6 bases and J shed 3 bases, with 12 bases lying between them. CDR3 size: 13 residues. Germline V CDR1 and CDR2: SGHTA, FQGNSA. DNA for the CDR3: TGTGCCAGCAGTGAGGTACACGGCTACGAGCAGTACTTC. Residues: CASSEVHGYEQYF.

The genes are TRBV27 and TRBJ2-3; D is unresolved. Trimming removed 3 bases at V and 0 bases at J, with 7 bases between. The length of the CDR3 is 14 residues. Germline-derived CDR1 and CDR2 are MNHEY and SMNVEV (reference sequence). The CDR3 sequence: CASSFGLSTDTQYF. CDR3 bases: TGTGCCAGCAGTTTCGGCCTTAGCACAGATACGCAGTATTTT.

CDR3 residues: CASSSRQGNQPQHF. The CDR3 DNA is TGTGCCAGCAGCTCAAGACAGGGGAATCAGCCCCAGCATTTT. This chain uses TRBV7-9 with TRBJ1-5; 8 nucleotides align to TRBD1. This CDR3 has 14 amino acids. CDR1 and CDR2 (germline): SEHNR, FQNEAQ (reference sequence). J lost 4 bases, V lost 4 bases, and 3 bases had no gene match.

The chain links TRBV18 to TRBJ2-7, with 9 bases fitting TRBD1. CDR3 length: 14 amino acids. With V trimmed by 4 bases and J by 1 base, 2 bases remained unmatched. CDR1 and CDR2 (germline): KGHSH, LQKENI. Written as DNA, the CDR3 is TGTGCCAGCTCACGAGACAGGGGGTCCTACGAGCAGTACTTC. Amino acids: CASSRDRGSYEQYF.

The chain links TRBV11-2 to TRBJ1-1; maybe TRBD1 (5 bases). The CDR3 is 15 amino acids. Trimming left V 5 bases short and J 5 bases short, with 18 bases between. CDR1 is SGHAT, CDR2 FQNNGV, per germline. CDR3 coding DNA: TGTGCCAGCAGCCCCCCTGGGGGGGGAAGGACTGAAGCTTTCTTT. Protein sequence: CASSPPGGGRTEAFF.

J is TRBJ1-3 and V is TRBV7-8; D perhaps matches TRBD1 (5 bases). Looked up from germline, CDR1 is SGHVS and CDR2 is FQNEAQ. This CDR3 region has 16 residues. Between the trimmed V and J ends, which lost 7 bases and 0 bases, there was a span of 16 bases. The CDR3 protein is CASTDKGRTSGNTIYF. The CDR3 nucleotides read TGTGCCAGCACCGACAAGGGGAGAACCTCTGGAAACACCATATATTTT. The full variable domain, with the rest looked up from reference TRBV7-8 and TRBJ1-3, is GAGVSQSPRYKVAKRGQDVALRCDPISGHVSLFWYQQALGQGPEFLTYFQNEAQLDKSGLPSDRFFAERPEGSVSTLKIQRTQQEDSAVYLCASTDKGRTSGNTIYFGEGSWLTVV.

The chain is built from TRBV5-1 and TRBJ2-2, with D possibly being TRBD1 or TRBD2 (5 bases each). V was shortened by 2 bases and J by 0 bases, with 8 bases between the two germline ends. Looked up from germline, CDR1 is SGHRS and CDR2 is YFSETQ. The CDR3 runs to 15 residues. CDR3 amino acids: CASSFGAANTGELFF. CDR3 bases: TGCGCCAGCAGCTTCGGGGCCGCGAACACCGGGGAGCTGTTTTTT. Filled out from reference TRBV5-1 and TRBJ2-2, the complete variable domain reads KAGVTQTPRYLIKTRGQQVTLSCSPISGHRSVSWYQQTPGQGLQFLFEYFSETQRNKGNFPGRFSGRQFSNSRSEMNVSTLELGDSALYLCASSFGAANTGELFFGEGSRLTVL.

The V gene is TRBV18, the J gene TRBJ2-7; weak D call: TRBD2 (5 bases). The CDR3 extends over 14 amino acids. The V and J ends lost 2 bases and 2 bases respectively, with 10 bases between them. CDR1 is KGHSH and CDR2 is LQKENI in the germline V gene. The CDR3 is CASSPTSGPYEQYV. CDR3 DNA: TGTGCCAGCTCACCAACCAGCGGACCCTACGAGCAGTACGTC.

The chain links TRBV5-8 to TRBJ2-5; D possibly uses TRBD1 or TRBD2 (6 bases each). V lost 3 bases and J 5 bases, leaving 17 bases between the germline ends. The germline V gene encodes CDR1 SGHTS and CDR2 YDEGEE. This CDR3 contains 15 residues. CDR3 residues: CASSSGSGARETQYF. CDR3 nucleotides: TGTGCCAGCAGCTCCGGGTCGGGGGCCCGGGAGACCCAGTACTTC.

This clone was detected only a few times. This chain links TRBV24-1 with TRBJ2-1, with 9 bases identical to TRBD2. The CDR3 is 13 residues long. Germline-derived CDR1 and CDR2 are KGHDR and SFDVKD. Trimming at V came to 9 bases and at J to 3 bases, leaving 2 bases not matched to a gene. CDR3 loop: CATAGGSYNEQFF. CDR3 coding DNA: TGTGCCACCGCGGGGGGGAGCTACAATGAGCAGTTCTTC.

The rearrangement uses TRBV18 and TRBJ1-2; 9 bases are shared with TRBD1. This CDR3 has 13 amino acids. Looked up from germline, CDR1 is KGHSH and CDR2 is LQKENI. The J segment lost 8 bases and the V segment lost 0 bases, leaving 1 base of the junction unmatched. The CDR3 spells CASSPPGTGGYTF. CDR3 bases: TGTGCCAGCTCACCACCGGGGACAGGGGGCTACACCTTC.

This chain uses TRBV3-1 (or the pseudogene TRBV3-2) with TRBJ1-2, with D maybe TRBD1 (5 bases). Germline values: CDR1 LGHDT, CDR2 YNNKEL (reference sequence). Trimming cost V 7 bases and J 4 bases, with 13 bases left between them. The CDR3 is 13 residues long. The CDR3 protein is CASKLGEGYGYTF. CDR3 nucleotides: TGTGCCAGCAAACTAGGGGAAGGCTATGGCTACACCTTC.

CDR3 in amino acids: CASSLGDGTDTQYF. The CDR3 bases are TGTGCCAGCAGCTTAGGAGACGGCACAGATACGCAGTATTTT. The rearrangement uses TRBV7-9 and TRBJ2-3; no reliable D call. The ends were cut back, 1 base at V and 1 base at J, with 6 bases in the middle. CDR3 size: 14 residues. The germline V gene encodes CDR1 SEHNR and CDR2 FQNEAQ (reference sequence).

The sample holds a few counts of this clone. This chain links TRBV28 with TRBJ2-7, with no clear D. This CDR3 comprises 12 residues. The V end lost 6 bases, the J end lost 9 bases, and 15 bases lay between the germline ends. Per the germline V gene, CDR1 is MDHEN and CDR2 is SYDVKM. The CDR3 DNA is TGTGCCAGCAGCCTGCTCCAGGCTCTGCAGTACTTC. It codes for CASSLLQALQYF.

The chain links TRBV19 to TRBJ2-7; D perhaps matches TRBD1 (6 bases). V was clipped by 3 bases and J by 4 bases, with 13 bases between them. Germline lookup yields CDR1 LNHDA and CDR2 SQIVND (reference sequence). The CDR3 sequence is 14 residues long. CDR3 DNA: TGTGCCAGTAGTATCGCAGGGGCTTTGTACGAGCAGTACTTC. Encoded protein: CASSIAGALYEQYF. Together with reference TRBV19 and TRBJ2-7, the CDR3 gives the full variable domain: DGGITQSPKYLFRKEGQNVTLSCEQNLNHDAMYWYRQDPGQGLRLIYYSQIVNDFQKGDIAEGYSVSREKKESFPLTVTSAQKNPTAFYLCASSIAGALYEQYFGPGTRLTVT.